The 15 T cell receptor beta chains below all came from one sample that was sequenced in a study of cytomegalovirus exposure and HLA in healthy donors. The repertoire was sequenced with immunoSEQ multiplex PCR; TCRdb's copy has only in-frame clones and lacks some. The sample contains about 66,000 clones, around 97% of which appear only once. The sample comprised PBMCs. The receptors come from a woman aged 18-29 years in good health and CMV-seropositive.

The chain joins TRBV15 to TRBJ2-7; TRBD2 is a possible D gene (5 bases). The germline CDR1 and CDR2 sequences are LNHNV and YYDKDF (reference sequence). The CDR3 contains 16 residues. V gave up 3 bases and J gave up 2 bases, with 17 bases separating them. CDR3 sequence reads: CATSRRVADWTYEQYF. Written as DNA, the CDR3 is TGTGCCACCAGCAGGAGGGTGGCGGACTGGACCTACGAGCAGTACTTC.

CDR3 protein: CSVSFQGRADTQYF. In nucleotides, the CDR3 is TGCAGCGTTTCGTTTCAGGGGCGGGCAGATACGCAGTATTTT. The genes are TRBV29-1 and TRBJ2-3, with D perhaps matching TRBD1 (6 bases). This CDR3 contains 14 residues. Germline lookup yields CDR1 SQVTM and CDR2 ANQGSEA. The V end lost 5 bases, the J end lost 4 bases, and 16 bases lay between the germline ends.

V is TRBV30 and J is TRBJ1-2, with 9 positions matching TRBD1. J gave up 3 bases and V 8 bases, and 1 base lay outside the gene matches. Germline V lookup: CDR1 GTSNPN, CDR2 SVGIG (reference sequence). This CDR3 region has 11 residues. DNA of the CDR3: TGTGCCGGGGACAGGGACTATGGCTACACCTTC. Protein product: CAGDRDYGYTF.

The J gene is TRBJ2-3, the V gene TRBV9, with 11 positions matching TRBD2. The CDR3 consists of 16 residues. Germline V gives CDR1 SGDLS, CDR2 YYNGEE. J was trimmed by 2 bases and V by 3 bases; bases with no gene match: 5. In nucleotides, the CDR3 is TGTGCCAGCAGCGAGGGACTAGCGGAGCTCACAGATACGCAGTATTTT. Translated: CASSEGLAELTDTQYF.

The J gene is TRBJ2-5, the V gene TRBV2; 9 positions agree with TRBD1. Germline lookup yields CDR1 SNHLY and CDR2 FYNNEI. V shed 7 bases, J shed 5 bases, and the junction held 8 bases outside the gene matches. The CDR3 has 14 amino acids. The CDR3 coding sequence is TGTGCCAGCAACCCCGGGACAGGGTGGGAGACCCAGTACTTC. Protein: CASNPGTGWETQYF.

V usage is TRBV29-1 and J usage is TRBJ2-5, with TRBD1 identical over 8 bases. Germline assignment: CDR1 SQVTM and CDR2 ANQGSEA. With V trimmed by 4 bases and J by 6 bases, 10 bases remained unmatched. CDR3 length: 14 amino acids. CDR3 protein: CSVAAGGRNKTQYF. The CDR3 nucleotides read TGCAGCGTTGCGGCAGGGGGCCGTAATAAGACCCAGTACTTC.

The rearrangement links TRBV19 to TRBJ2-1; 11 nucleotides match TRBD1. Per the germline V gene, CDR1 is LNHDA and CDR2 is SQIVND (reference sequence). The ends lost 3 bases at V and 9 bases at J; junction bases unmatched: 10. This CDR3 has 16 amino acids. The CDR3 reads CASSMRMDRGLTEQFF. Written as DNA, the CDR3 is TGTGCCAGTAGTATGCGGATGGACAGGGGGCTTACTGAGCAGTTCTTC.

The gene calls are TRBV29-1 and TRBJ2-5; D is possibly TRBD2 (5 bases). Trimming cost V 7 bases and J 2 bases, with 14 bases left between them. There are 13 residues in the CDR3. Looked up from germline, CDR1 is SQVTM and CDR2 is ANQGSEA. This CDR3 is CSGARENQETQYF. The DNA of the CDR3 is TGCAGCGGGGCACGGGAAAATCAAGAGACCCAGTACTTC.

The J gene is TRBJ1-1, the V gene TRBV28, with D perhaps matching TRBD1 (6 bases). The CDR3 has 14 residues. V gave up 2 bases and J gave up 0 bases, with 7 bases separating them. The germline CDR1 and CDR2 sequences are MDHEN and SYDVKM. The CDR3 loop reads CASSLGQLNTEAFF. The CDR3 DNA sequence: TGTGCCAGCAGTTTAGGACAGTTGAACACTGAAGCTTTCTTT.

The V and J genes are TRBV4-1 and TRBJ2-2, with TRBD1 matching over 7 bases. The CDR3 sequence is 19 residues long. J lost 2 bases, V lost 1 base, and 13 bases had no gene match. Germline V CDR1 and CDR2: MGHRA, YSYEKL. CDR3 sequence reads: CASSQVSYPDRVNTGELFF. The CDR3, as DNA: TGCGCCAGCAGCCAAGTGAGTTACCCCGACAGGGTAAACACCGGGGAGCTGTTTTTT.

DNA of the CDR3: TGTGCCACCAGCAGAAACAGGGGAGTCGAGGAGACCCAGTACTTC. As protein: CATSRNRGVEETQYF. The chain employs TRBV15 and TRBJ2-5, with 7 positions matching TRBD1. CDR3 length: 15 amino acids. CDR1 is LNHNV and CDR2 is YYDKDF in the germline V gene (reference sequence). J gave up 5 bases and V 2 bases, and 8 bases lay outside the gene matches.

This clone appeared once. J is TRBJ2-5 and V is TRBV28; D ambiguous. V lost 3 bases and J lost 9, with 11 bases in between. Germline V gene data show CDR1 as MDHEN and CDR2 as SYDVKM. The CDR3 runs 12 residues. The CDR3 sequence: CASSFSSLAQYF. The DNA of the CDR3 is TGTGCCAGCAGTTTTTCATCGTTAGCCCAGTACTTC.

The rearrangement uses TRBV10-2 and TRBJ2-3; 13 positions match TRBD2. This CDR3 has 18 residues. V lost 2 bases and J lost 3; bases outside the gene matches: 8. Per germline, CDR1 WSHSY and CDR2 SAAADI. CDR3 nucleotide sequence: TGCGCCAGCAGTGAGGAGGGACTAGCGGGATCGATAACAGATACGCAGTATTTT. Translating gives CASSEEGLAGSITDTQYF.

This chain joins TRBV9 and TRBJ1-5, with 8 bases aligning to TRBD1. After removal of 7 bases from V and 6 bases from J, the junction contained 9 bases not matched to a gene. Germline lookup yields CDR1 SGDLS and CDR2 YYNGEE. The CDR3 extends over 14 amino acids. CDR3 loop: CASGTGPGIQPQHF. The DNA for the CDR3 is TGTGCCAGCGGGACAGGCCCCGGAATTCAGCCCCAGCATTTT.

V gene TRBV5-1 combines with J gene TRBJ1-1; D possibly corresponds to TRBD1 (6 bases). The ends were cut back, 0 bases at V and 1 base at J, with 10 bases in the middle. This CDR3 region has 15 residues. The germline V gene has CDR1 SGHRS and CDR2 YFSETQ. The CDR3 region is CASSLEGVRNTEAFF. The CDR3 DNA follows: TGCGCCAGCAGCTTGGAGGGGGTGAGGAACACTGAAGCTTTCTTT.